This T cell receptor beta chain was documented in a study of blood T cell repertoires in COVID-19. The data were produced by immunoSEQ multiplex PCR, yet TCRdb's version contains in-frame clones alone and is incomplete. The sample yields over 100,000 clones, less than 85% seen once. The CDR3 contains 15 residues. J lost 2 bases, V lost 10 bases, and 11 bases had no gene match. The germline CDR1 and CDR2 sequences are ENHRY and SYGVKD. The source material was peripheral blood. The receptor comes from a human donor in a cohort sampled during active or convalescent COVID-19. This rearrangement joins TRBV10-3 to TRBJ2-3; the match to TRBD2 covers 8 bases. CDR3 amino acids: CATNRGGKTTDTQYF. CDR3 nucleotide sequence: TGTGCCACCAATCGGGGGGGGAAGACCACAGATACGCAGTATTTT.